This passage covers 13 T cell receptor beta chains from one sample sequenced in a study of cytomegalovirus exposure and HLA in healthy donors. The PCR made use of 60 Vbeta and 13 Jbeta primers. Generated by immunoSEQ multiplex PCR, the TCRdb table keeps only in-frame clones and is missing some. Here the sample spans nearly 300,000 clones, 75% to 90% being singletons. The sample consisted of PBMCs. These receptors originate from a man between 40 and 49 years old in good health and CMV-seropositive.

V and J are TRBV19 and TRBJ1-4; a weak D match, TRBD1 (6 bases). The CDR3 runs to 15 residues. V was pared by 5 bases and J by 8 bases, with 18 bases between. The germline CDR1 and CDR2 sequences are LNHDA and SQIVND (reference sequence). The CDR3 spells CASSLGTTPGEKLFF. The CDR3 region has the DNA TGTGCCAGTAGTCTCGGGACAACACCGGGGGAAAAACTGTTTTTT.

The chain carries TRBV5-8 and TRBJ2-7; 12 nucleotides line up with TRBD1. Germline V lookup: CDR1 SGHTS, CDR2 YDEGEE. After removal of 5 bases from V and 5 bases from J, the junction contained 5 bases not matched to a gene. The CDR3 covers 14 residues. CDR3 sequence reads: CASSPGQGADEQYF. The CDR3 DNA reads as TGTGCCAGCAGTCCGGGACAGGGGGCCGACGAGCAGTACTTC.

The chain employs TRBV7-9 and TRBJ2-7, with a weak D call TRBD1 (6 bases). Between the trimmed V and J ends, which lost 5 bases and 3 bases, there was a span of 8 bases. Germline values: CDR1 SEHNR, CDR2 FQNEAQ (reference sequence). The CDR3 extends over 12 amino acids. The CDR3 protein is CASSTGNYEQYF. The CDR3 region has the DNA TGTGCCAGCAGCACAGGGAACTACGAGCAGTACTTC.

The V call is TRBV12-2, the J call TRBJ2-1; the D call in the table, TRBD2, was not verified against the DNA. TRBV12-2 is noted as a pseudogene. The CDR3 has 17 amino acids. The CDR3 is CASRLALGSGAYNEQFF. The CDR3, as DNA: TGTGCAAGTCGCTTAGCGCTGGGTAGCGGAGCCTACAATGAGCAGTTCTTC.

The rearrangement joins TRBV12-5 to TRBJ1-2; no clear D. The CDR3 covers 12 residues. Trimming removed 5 bases from V and 4 bases from J, with 8 bases in between. Looked up from germline, CDR1 is LGHNT and CDR2 is FRNRAP. The CDR3 DNA sequence: TGTGCTAGTGGTCTACCGGGCTATGGCTACACCTTC. Translation gives CASGLPGYGYTF. Full variable domain (remainder filled in from reference TRBV12-5 and TRBJ1-2): DARVTQTPRHKVTEMGQEVTMRCQPILGHNTVFWYRQTMMQGLELLAYFRNRAPLDDSGMPKDRFSAEMPDATLATLKIQPSEPRDSAVYFCASGLPGYGYTFGSGTRLTVV.

To note about this clone: The conserved phenylalanine or tryptophan normally closing the CDR3 is absent here, so this likely arose from a read error. The V gene is TRBV5-6, the J gene TRBJ2-7, with 8 bases identical to TRBD1. The germline V gene encodes CDR1 SGHDT and CDR2 YYEEEE. The CDR3 runs to 15 residues. The trim removed 6 bases at V and 2 bases at J, leaving 10 bases unmatched. This CDR3 reads CASIPAGGTPYEQYC. The CDR3 DNA follows: TGTGCCAGCATCCCTGCAGGGGGCACCCCCTACGAGCAGTACTGC.

The CDR3 spells CASSYSTNGNEQFF. The CDR3 nucleotides read TGTGCCAGCAGTTACAGCACCAATGGGAATGAGCAGTTCTTC. The chain is built from TRBV27 and TRBJ2-1; the D is unclear. Looked up from germline, CDR1 is MNHEY and CDR2 is SMNVEV (reference sequence). Between the trimmed V and J ends, which lost 4 bases and 7 bases, there was a span of 14 bases. This CDR3 spans 14 amino acids.

This chain connects TRBV28 to TRBJ1-5, with D possibly matching TRBD1 (5 bases). The length of the CDR3 is 15 residues. The V end was cut by 5 bases, the J end by 6 bases, with 17 bases between. Germline CDR1 and CDR2: MDHEN and SYDVKM. The DNA for the CDR3 is TGTGCCAGCAGTACTACTCGACAGCTCACTCAGCCCCAGCATTTT. Its translation is CASSTTRQLTQPQHF.

The DNA for the CDR3 is TGTGCCAGCAGCTGGACAGGTGACTACGAGCAGTACTTC. It specifies CASSWTGDYEQYF. The chain has TRBV7-2 and TRBJ2-7; 7 bases are a match to TRBD1. The V gene's germline CDR1 is SGHTA and CDR2 FQGNSA. The CDR3 is made up of 13 amino acids. J gave up 3 bases and V 4 bases, and 3 bases lay outside the gene matches.

The chain uses TRBV10-1 and TRBJ2-7; the D gene is possibly TRBD2 (5 bases). The CDR3 length is 13 residues. Per the germline V gene, CDR1 is WNHNN and CDR2 is SYGVQD (reference sequence). Trimming shortened V by 0 bases and J by 2 bases, and 5 bases separated the two germline ends. The CDR3 DNA reads as TGCGCCAGCAGTGAGTCCGGGGCCTACGAGCAGTACTTC. It codes for CASSESGAYEQYF.

The gene calls are TRBV4-2 and TRBJ2-5; TRBD1 matches at 9 bases. From germline, CDR1 is LGHNA and CDR2 YNFKEQ. The V segment lost 1 base and the J segment 4 bases; nucleotides outside the gene matches: 4. The CDR3 runs 15 residues. CDR3 in amino acids: CASSQVDRGAETQYF. The CDR3, as DNA: TGTGCCAGCAGCCAAGTGGACAGGGGAGCAGAGACCCAGTACTTC.

The chain carries TRBV18 and TRBJ1-4; tentative D call: TRBD1 (5 bases). V was trimmed by 2 bases and J by 11 bases, leaving 21 bases between them. Germline V gives CDR1 KGHSH, CDR2 LQKENI. The CDR3 is 16 amino acids. The CDR3 reads CASSPWSGTPVFKLFF. CDR3 nucleotides: TGTGCCAGCTCACCATGGAGCGGGACCCCCGTCTTCAAACTGTTTTTT.

The CDR3 region has the DNA TGCGCCAGCAGGCAATTAGGACAGACAAAGAACACTGAAGCTTTCTTT. Protein product: CASRQLGQTKNTEAFF. The chain carries TRBV4-3 and TRBJ1-1; a possible D gene is TRBD1 (6 bases). Trimming took off 6 bases at V and 1 base at J, with 18 bases between the two ends. CDR1 LGHNA and CDR2 YSLEER come from the germline V gene. CDR3 size: 16 residues.